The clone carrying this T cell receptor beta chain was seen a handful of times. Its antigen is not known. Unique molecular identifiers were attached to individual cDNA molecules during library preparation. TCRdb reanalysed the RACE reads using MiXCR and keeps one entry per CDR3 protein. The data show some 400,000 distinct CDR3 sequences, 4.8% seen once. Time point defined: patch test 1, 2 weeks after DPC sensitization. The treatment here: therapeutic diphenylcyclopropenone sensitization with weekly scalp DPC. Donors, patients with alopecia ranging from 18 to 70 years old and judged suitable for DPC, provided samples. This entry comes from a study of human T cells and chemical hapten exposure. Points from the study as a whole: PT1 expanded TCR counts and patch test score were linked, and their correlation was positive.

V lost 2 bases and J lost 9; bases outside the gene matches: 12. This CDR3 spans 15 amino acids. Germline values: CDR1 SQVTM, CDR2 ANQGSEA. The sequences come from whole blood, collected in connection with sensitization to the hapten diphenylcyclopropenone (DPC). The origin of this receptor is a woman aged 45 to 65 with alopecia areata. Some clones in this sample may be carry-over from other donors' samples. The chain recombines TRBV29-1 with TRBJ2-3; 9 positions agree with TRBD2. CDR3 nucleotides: TGCAGCGTTGAAAGGTCGACTAGCGGAGTCGGGACGCAGTATTTT. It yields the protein CSVERSTSGVGTQYF.